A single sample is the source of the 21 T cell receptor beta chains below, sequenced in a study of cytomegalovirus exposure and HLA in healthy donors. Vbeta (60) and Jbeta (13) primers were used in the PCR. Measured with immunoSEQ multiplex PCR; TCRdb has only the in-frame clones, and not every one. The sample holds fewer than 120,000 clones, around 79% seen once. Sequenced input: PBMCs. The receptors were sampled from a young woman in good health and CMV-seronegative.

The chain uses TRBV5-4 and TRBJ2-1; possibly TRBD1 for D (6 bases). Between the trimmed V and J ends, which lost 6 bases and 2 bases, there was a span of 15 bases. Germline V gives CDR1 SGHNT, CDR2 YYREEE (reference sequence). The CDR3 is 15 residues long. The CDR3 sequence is CASTPARGTYNEQFF. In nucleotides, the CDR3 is TGTGCCAGCACACCGGCGAGGGGGACCTACAATGAGCAGTTCTTC.

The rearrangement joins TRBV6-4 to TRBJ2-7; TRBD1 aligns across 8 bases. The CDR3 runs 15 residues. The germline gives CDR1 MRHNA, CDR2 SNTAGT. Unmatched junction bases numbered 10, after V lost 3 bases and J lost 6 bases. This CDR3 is CASSDGQGFGCEQYF. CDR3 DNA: TGTGCCAGCAGTGATGGACAGGGATTCGGCTGCGAGCAGTACTTC.

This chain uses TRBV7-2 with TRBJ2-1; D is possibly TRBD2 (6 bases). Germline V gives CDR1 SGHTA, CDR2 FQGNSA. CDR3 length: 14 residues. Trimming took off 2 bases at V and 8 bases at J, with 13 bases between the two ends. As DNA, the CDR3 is TGTGCCAGCAGCTTACATTTACTAGCCTATGAGCAGTTCTTC. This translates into CASSLHLLAYEQFF. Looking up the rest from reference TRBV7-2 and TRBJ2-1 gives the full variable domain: GAGVSQSPSNKVTEKGKDVELRCDPISGHTALYWYRQSLGQGLEFLIYFQGNSAPDKSGLPSDRFSAERTGGSVSTLTIQRTQQEDSAVYLCASSLHLLAYEQFFGPGTRLTVL.

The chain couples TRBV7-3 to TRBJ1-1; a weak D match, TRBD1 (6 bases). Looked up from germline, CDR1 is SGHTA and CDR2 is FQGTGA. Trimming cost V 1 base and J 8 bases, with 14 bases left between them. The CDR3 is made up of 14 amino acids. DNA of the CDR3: TGTGCCAGCAGCTTAAACGGACAGAATACCGAAGCTTTCTTT. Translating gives CASSLNGQNTEAFF.

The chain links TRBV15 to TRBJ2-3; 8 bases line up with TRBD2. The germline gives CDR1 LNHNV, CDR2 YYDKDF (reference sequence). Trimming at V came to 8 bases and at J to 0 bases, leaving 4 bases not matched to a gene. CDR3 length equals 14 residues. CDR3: CATHSGDSTDTQYF. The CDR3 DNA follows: TGTGCCACCCATAGCGGGGACAGCACAGATACGCAGTATTTT.

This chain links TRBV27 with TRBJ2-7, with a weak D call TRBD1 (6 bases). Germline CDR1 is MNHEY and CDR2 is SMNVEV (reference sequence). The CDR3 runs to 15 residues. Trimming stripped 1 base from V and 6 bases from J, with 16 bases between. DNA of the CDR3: TGTGCCAGCAGTTTATATCTGGGGGCAGGTTTCGAGCAGTACTTC. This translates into CASSLYLGAGFEQYF.

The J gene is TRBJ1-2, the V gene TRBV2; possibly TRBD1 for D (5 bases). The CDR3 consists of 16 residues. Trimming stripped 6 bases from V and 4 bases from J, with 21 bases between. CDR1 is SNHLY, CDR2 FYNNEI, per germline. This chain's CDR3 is CASRVQEGGVGYGYTF. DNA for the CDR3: TGTGCCAGCAGGGTACAGGAAGGAGGGGTCGGCTATGGCTACACCTTC.

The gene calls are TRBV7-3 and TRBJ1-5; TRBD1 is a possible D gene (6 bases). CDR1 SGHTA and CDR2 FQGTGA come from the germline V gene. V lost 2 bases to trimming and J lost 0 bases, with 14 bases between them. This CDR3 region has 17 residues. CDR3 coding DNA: TGTGCCAGCAGCTTAGAGGCAACAGGGCTTAGCAATCAGCCCCAGCATTTT. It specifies CASSLEATGLSNQPQHF.

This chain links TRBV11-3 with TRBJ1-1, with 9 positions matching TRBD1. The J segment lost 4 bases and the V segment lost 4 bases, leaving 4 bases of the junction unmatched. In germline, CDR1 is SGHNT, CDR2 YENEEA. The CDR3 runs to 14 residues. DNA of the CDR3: TGTGCCAGCAGCTCGGGACAGGGAGGCACTGAAGCTTTCTTT. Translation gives CASSSGQGGTEAFF.

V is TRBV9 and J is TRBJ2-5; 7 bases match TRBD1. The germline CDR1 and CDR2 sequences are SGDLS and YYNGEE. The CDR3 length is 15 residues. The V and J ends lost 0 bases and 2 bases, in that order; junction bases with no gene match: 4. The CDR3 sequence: CASSVGGQFQETQYF. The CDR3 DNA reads TGTGCCAGCAGCGTAGGGGGACAGTTTCAAGAGACCCAGTACTTC.

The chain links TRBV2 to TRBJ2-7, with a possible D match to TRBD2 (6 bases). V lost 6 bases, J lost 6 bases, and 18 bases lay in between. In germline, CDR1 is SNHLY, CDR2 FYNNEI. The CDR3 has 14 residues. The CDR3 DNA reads TGTGCCAGCAGCCTTAGCGGTGTGGCCTCCGAGCAGTACTTC. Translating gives CASSLSGVASEQYF.

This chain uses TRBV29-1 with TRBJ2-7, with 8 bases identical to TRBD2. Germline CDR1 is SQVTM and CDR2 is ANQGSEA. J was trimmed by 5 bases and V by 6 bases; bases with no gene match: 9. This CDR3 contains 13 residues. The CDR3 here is CSVTGTRANEQYF. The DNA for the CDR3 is TGCAGCGTCACAGGGACTAGGGCTAACGAGCAGTACTTC.

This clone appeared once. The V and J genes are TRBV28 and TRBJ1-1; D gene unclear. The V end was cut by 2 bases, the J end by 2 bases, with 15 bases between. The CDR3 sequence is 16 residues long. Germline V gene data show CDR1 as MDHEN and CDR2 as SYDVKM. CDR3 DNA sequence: TGTGCCAGCAGTTTAGGGCAGCCAGGCCAAAACACTGAAGCTTTCTTT. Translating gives CASSLGQPGQNTEAFF.

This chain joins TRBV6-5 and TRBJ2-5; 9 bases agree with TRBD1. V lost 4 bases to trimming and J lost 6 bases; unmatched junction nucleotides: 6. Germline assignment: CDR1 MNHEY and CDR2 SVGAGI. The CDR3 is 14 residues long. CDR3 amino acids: CASSSDRGRKTQYF. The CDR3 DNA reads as TGTGCCAGCAGTTCGGACAGGGGTCGGAAGACCCAGTACTTC.

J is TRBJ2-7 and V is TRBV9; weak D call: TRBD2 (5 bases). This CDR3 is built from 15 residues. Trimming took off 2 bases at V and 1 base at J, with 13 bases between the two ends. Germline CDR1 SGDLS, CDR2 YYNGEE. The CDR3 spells CASSVEETTSYEQYF. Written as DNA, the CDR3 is TGTGCCAGCAGCGTGGAGGAAACAACATCCTACGAGCAGTACTTC.

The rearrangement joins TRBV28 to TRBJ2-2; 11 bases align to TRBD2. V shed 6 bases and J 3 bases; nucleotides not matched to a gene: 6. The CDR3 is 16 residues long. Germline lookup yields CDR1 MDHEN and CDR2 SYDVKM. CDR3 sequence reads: CASRLAGGIDTGELFF. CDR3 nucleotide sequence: TGTGCCAGCAGGCTAGCGGGAGGTATCGACACCGGGGAGCTGTTTTTT.

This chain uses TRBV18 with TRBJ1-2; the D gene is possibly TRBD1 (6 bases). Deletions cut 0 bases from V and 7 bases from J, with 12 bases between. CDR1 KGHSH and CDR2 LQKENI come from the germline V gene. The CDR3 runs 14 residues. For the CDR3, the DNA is TGTGCCAGCTCACCACCTATTAGGGGGTTTGGCTACACCTTC. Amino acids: CASSPPIRGFGYTF.

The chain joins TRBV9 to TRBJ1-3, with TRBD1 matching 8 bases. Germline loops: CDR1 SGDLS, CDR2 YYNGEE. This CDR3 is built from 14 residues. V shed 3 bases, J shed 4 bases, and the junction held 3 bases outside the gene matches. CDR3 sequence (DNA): TGTGCCAGCAGCGCCGGGACAGGCGGAAACACCATATATTTT. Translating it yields CASSAGTGGNTIYF. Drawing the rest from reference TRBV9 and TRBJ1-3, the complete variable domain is DSGVTQTPKHLITATGQRVTLRCSPRSGDLSVYWYQQSLDQGLQFLIQYYNGEERAKGNILERFSAQQFPDLHSELNLSSLELGDSALYFCASSAGTGGNTIYFGEGSWLTVV.

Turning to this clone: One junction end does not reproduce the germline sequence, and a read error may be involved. The CDR3: CASSQRQGYEQYF. CDR3 nucleotide sequence: TGTGCTAGCAGCCAGAGACAGGGCTACGAGCAGTACTTC. This sequence joins TRBV7-7 and TRBJ2-7, with 7 bases matching TRBD1. The CDR3 spans 13 residues. Germline CDR1 and CDR2: SSHAT and FNYEAQ (reference sequence).

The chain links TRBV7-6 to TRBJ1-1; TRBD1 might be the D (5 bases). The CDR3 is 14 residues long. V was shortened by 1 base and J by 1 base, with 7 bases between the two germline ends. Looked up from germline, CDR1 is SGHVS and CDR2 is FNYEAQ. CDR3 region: CASSLGTGNTEAFF. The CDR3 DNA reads TGTGCCAGCAGCTTAGGAACAGGGAACACTGAAGCTTTCTTT.

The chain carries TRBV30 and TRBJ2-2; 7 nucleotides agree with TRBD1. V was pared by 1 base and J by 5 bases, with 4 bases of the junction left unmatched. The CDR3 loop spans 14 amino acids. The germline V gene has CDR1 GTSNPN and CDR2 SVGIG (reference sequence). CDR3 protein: CAWSGTGKTGELFF. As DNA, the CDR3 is TGTGCCTGGAGTGGGACAGGCAAGACCGGGGAGCTGTTTTTT.